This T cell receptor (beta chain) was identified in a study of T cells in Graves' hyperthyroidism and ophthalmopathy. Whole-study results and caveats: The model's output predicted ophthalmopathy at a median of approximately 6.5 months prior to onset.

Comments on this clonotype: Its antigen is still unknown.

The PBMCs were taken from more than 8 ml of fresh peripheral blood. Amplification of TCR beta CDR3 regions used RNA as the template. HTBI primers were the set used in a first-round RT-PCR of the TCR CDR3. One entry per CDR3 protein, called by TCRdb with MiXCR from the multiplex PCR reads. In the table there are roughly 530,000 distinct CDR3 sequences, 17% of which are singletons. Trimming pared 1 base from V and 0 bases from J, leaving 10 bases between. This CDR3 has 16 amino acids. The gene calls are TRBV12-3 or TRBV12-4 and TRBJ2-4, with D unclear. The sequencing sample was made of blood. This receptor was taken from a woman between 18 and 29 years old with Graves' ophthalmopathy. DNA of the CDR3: TGTGCCAGCAGTTTAGGTCCAATAGTAGCCAAAAACATTCAGTACTTC. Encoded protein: CASSLGPIVAKNIQYF.